A single sample is the source of the 3 T cell receptor beta chains below, sequenced in a study of CD8+CD57+ T cells in acquired aplastic anemia. Individuals selected for sequencing had exhibited CD8+CD57+ cell expansion on flow cytometry. Profiling of TCR beta VDJ combinations and CDR3 sequences used genomic DNA as template. From the reads, TCRdb called clonotypes with MiXCR, one entry per CDR3 protein. The sample has roughly 250,000 distinct CDR3 sequences; about 80% are singletons. Sequencing used sorted CD4+, CD8+, or CD8+CD57+ T cells (not recorded which) from PBMCs. These receptors came from a human donor with aplastic anemia.

In the case of this clonotype: Sequence at one end of the junction differs from germline and may be a read error. The CDR3 sequence: CASSVGSATHYFF. CDR3 DNA: TGTGCCAGCAGCGTAGGGTCAGCTACGCACTATTTTTTC. The chain couples TRBV9 to TRBJ1-2; D not resolved. Germline V lookup: CDR1 SGDLS, CDR2 YYNGEE. CDR3 length: 13 amino acids.

V and J are TRBV5-1 and TRBJ2-1; D is perhaps TRBD2 (7 bases). V was trimmed by 3 bases and J by 7 bases, leaving 20 bases between them. Germline CDR1 is SGHRS and CDR2 is YFSETQ. This CDR3 is built from 16 residues. CDR3 protein: CASSSRASGQNNEQFF. Written as DNA, the CDR3 is TGCGCCAGCAGCTCCCGTGCTAGCGGACAGAATAATGAGCAGTTCTTC.

The chain joins TRBV9 to TRBJ2-3; 8 bases line up with TRBD2. CDR1 SGDLS and CDR2 YYNGEE come from the germline V gene. The CDR3 is 14 residues long. V was pared by 2 bases and J by 14 bases, with 13 bases of the junction left unmatched. The CDR3 sequence: CASSVAGGRDKTYF. The DNA for the CDR3 is TGTGCCAGCAGCGTGGCGGGGGGTCGCGACAAGACGTATTTT. Filled out from reference TRBV9 and TRBJ2-3, the complete variable domain reads DSGVTQTPKHLITATGQRVTLRCSPRSGDLSVYWYQQSLDQGLQFLIQYYNGEERAKGNILERFSAQQFPDLHSELNLSSLELGDSALYFCASSVAGGRDKTYFGPGTRLTVL.